The sequence of this TCR beta chain was determined in a study of T cells after yellow fever vaccination. The study's findings and limits: Reappearing after the booster were most of the clones from primary vaccination (roughly 95% CD4, 88% CD8).

UMIs and a universal primer site were added when TCR cDNA was made by 5'RACE template switching. TCRdb re-called the 5' RACE reads through MiXCR, storing one row per CDR3 protein. The sample holds 300,000 or so distinct CDR3 sequences, roughly 13% seen once. Germline assignment: CDR1 SGHAT and CDR2 FQNNGV. The CDR3 covers 13 residues. V gave up 4 bases and J gave up 11 bases, with 17 bases separating them. In its sample, this clonotype was seen a few times. Its antigen is as yet unknown. This receptor was obtained from a man aged 25-45 years who received the YFV17D yellow fever vaccine. The chain joins TRBV11-2 to TRBJ1-1; the D is unclear. The sequencing here drew on CD4+ T cells sorted from PBMCs, taken 45 days after the yellow fever booster vaccination. The CDR3 sequence is CASSSDTHAAAFF. The DNA of the CDR3 is TGTGCCAGCAGCTCTGACACCCACGCTGCTGCTTTCTTT.